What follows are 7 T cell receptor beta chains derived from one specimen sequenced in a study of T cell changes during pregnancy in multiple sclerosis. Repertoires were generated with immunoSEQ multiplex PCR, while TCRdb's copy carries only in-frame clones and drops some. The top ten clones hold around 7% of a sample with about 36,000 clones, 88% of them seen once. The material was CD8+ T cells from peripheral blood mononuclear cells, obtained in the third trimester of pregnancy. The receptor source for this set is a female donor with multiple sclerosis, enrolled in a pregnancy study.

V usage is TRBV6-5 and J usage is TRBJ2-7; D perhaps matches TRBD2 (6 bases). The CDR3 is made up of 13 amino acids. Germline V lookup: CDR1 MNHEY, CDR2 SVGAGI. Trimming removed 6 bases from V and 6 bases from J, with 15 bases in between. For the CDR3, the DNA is TGTGCCAGCAGCCCCGGGGAGGCGGGCGAGCAGTACTTC. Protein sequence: CASSPGEAGEQYF.

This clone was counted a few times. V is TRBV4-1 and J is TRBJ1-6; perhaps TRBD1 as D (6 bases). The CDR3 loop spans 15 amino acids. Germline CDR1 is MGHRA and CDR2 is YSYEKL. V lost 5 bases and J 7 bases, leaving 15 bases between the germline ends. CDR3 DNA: TGCGCCAGCAGCACTTCCCGGACAGAGAATTCACCCCTCCACTTT. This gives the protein CASSTSRTENSPLHF.

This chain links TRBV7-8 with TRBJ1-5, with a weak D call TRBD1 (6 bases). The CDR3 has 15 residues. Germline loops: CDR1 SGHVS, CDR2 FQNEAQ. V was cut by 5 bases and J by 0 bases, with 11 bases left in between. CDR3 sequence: CASSTGQYSNQPQHF. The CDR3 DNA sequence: TGTGCCAGCAGCACCGGACAGTATAGCAATCAGCCCCAGCATTTT.

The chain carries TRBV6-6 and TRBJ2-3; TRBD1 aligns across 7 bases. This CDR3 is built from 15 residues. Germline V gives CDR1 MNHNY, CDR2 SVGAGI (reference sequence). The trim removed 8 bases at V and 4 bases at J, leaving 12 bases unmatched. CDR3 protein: CASQEETGLADTQYF. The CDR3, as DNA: TGTGCCAGCCAGGAGGAGACAGGGCTAGCAGATACGCAGTATTTT.

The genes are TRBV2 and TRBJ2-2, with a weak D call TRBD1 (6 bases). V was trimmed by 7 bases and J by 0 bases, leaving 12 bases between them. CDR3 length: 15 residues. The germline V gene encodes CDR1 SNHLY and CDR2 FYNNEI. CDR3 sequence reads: CASMWDTTNTGELFF. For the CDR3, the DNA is TGTGCCAGCATGTGGGACACTACGAACACCGGGGAGCTGTTTTTT.

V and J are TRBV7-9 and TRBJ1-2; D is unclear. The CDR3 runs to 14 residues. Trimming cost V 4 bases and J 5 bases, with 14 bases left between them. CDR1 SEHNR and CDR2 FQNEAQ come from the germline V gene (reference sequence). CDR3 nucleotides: TGTGCCAGCAGCTCCACTCCGGTCATATATGGCTACACCTTC. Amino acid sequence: CASSSTPVIYGYTF.

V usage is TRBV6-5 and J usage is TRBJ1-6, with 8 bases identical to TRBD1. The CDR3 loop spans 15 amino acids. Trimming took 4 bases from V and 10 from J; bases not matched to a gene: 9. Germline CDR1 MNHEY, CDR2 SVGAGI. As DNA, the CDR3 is TGTGCCAGCAGTTCTCCCGGACAGGGCTACTCACCCCTCCACTTT. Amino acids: CASSSPGQGYSPLHF.